Listed below are T cell receptor beta chains from one sample, sequenced in a study of blood T cells in healthy people across ages. One entry per CDR3 protein, called by TCRdb with MiXCR from the 5' RACE reads. This table has about 800,000 distinct CDR3 sequences, around 25% appearing once. These data were also filed under a second study, of T cells of mothers and their children.

The sample comprised blood. These receptors originate from a boy aged 5-17 years in good health. Each CDR3 is given with its conserved first and last residue. The D gene is left open where the match is weak. Clone size is given for some rows only: seen once, a few or many times, or a class if the clone is expanded.

cdr3_aa cdr3_nt clone_size j_call d_call v_call
CASSAGPGQLLYEQYF TGTGCCAGCAGCGCGGGTCCGGGACAGCTTTTGTACGAGCAGTACTTC few TRBJ2-7 TRBD1 TRBV9
CASSQDRTSGGYTF TGCGCCAGCAGCCAAGATAGGACCTCTGGTGGCTACACCTTC few TRBJ1-2 NA TRBV4-3
CATSSSSYNEQFF TGTGCCACCAGCTCCAGCTCCTACAATGAGCAGTTCTTC NA TRBJ2-1 NA TRBV24-1
CAAGREREQYF TGTGCCGCCGGTAGGGAGCGCGAGCAGTACTTC NA TRBJ2-7 NA TRBV28
CASSFSGTPGYGYTF TGTGCCAGCAGCTTCTCCGGGACCCCGGGTTATGGCTACACCTTC few TRBJ1-2 NA TRBV7-9
CASSPTLQVPAPYGYTF TGTGCCAGCAGTCCCACCCTACAGGTGCCGGCCCCCTATGGCTACACCTTC NA TRBJ1-2 NA TRBV7-6
CASSPGTDQETQYF TGTGCCAGCTCACCTGGGACGGACCAAGAGACCCAGTACTTC many TRBJ2-5 NA TRBV18
CASSGGTAIDREYF TGTGCCAGCAGTGGGGGGACAGCTATCGACCGCGAATATTTT few TRBJ1-4 TRBD1 TRBV6-1
CASSWDPGQVQETQYF TGCGCCAGCAGCTGGGACCCGGGACAGGTACAAGAGACCCAGTACTTC NA TRBJ2-5 TRBD1 TRBV5-1
CASSRPGSGVKTEAFF TGTGCCAGCAGTCGCCCCGGGTCAGGGGTAAAGACTGAAGCTTTCTTT NA TRBJ1-1 NA TRBV6-5
CASSEFRGAQETQYF TGTGCCAGCAGTGAATTCAGGGGCGCCCAAGAGACCCAGTACTTC few TRBJ2-5 NA TRBV25-1
CSVQRGAEQYF TGCAGCGTCCAACGGGGGGCCGAGCAGTACTTC few TRBJ2-7 NA TRBV29-1
CASSSGPTYNEQLF TGTGCCAGCAGCTCAGGGCCTACCTACAATGAGCAGCTCTTC NA TRBJ2-1 NA TRBV7-3
CASSFQGVQETQYF TGCGCCAGCAGCTTTCAGGGGGTTCAAGAGACCCAGTACTTC few TRBJ2-5 TRBD1 TRBV5-1
CASSPSSRGGDTQYF TGTGCCAGCAGCCCAAGTTCACGGGGGGGAGATACGCAGTATTTT NA TRBJ2-3 TRBD2 TRBV3-1
CASSFGGRINEQFF TGTGCCAGCAGTTTCGGGGGGAGGATAAATGAGCAGTTCTTC few TRBJ2-1 TRBD2 TRBV12-3/TRBV12-4
CASSLSGGAEETQYF TGTGCCAGCAGCTTGAGCGGGGGGGCCGAAGAGACCCAGTACTTC NA TRBJ2-5 TRBD2 TRBV5-4
CSARGPLGEKLFF TGCAGTGCTAGAGGCCCTCTGGGAGAAAAACTGTTTTTT NA TRBJ1-4 NA TRBV20-1
CASSPGAVANNGELFF TGTGCCAGCAGCCCAGGGGCGGTGGCAAACAACGGGGAGCTGTTTTTT NA TRBJ2-2 NA TRBV13
CASSLFPGGLNTEAFF TGTGCCAGCAGCTTATTTCCAGGGGGCTTGAACACTGAAGCTTTCTTT NA TRBJ1-1 TRBD1 TRBV7-9
CASSPLDPEYTEAFF TGTGCCAGCTCACCCCTAGATCCAGAATACACTGAAGCTTTCTTT NA TRBJ1-1 NA TRBV18
CASSYGLASEQYF TGTGCCAGCAGCTATGGACTAGCGTCCGAGCAGTACTTC few TRBJ2-7 TRBD2 TRBV7-2
CASSRDRGEQYF TGTGCCAGCAGCCGGGACAGGGGCGAGCAGTACTTC NA TRBJ2-7 TRBD1 TRBV28
CSARDEVRGHEQYF TGCAGTGCTAGAGATGAGGTGAGGGGCCACGAGCAGTACTTC few TRBJ2-7 NA TRBV20-1
CASSLARQHEQYF TGTGCTAGCAGCTTAGCCAGGCAGCACGAGCAGTACTTC few TRBJ2-7 NA TRBV7-7
CASSSGAETQYF TGTGCCAGCAGTTCAGGGGCAGAGACCCAGTACTTC few TRBJ2-5 NA TRBV12-3/TRBV12-4
CASSVEQGSSYEQYF TGTGCCAGCAGCGTAGAGCAGGGGAGCTCCTACGAGCAGTACTTC NA TRBJ2-7 NA TRBV9
CASSLGGNGEYEQYF TGTGCCAGCAGCTTAGGAGGTAACGGGGAGTACGAGCAGTACTTC NA TRBJ2-7 NA TRBV7-2
CASSLPGQGQETQYF TGTGCCAGCAGTCTACCGGGACAGGGCCAAGAGACCCAGTACTTC NA TRBJ2-5 TRBD1 TRBV25-1
CASSQGTAINYGYTF TGCGCCAGCAGCCAAGGCACAGCTATCAACTATGGCTACACCTTC few TRBJ1-2 NA TRBV4-1
CASSPGQMSTDTQYF TGTGCCAGCAGCCCTGGACAGATGAGCACAGATACGCAGTATTTT few TRBJ2-3 NA TRBV7-9
CASSFRKGQGFNEQFF TGTGCCAGCAGCTTTCGGAAGGGACAGGGCTTCAATGAGCAGTTCTTC NA TRBJ2-1 TRBD1 TRBV5-6
CASTNQADSGAYEQYF TGTGCCAGCACCAATCAGGCAGATAGCGGAGCCTACGAGCAGTACTTC few TRBJ2-7 NA TRBV6-2/TRBV6-3
CASSPTQTGGVEAFF TGTGCCAGCAGCCCTACCCAAACAGGCGGGGTTGAAGCTTTCTTT few TRBJ1-1 NA TRBV11-2
CASSKRENEKLFF TGCGCCAGCAGTAAAAGGGAAAATGAAAAACTGTTTTTT NA TRBJ1-4 NA TRBV5-1
CASSLAASGTYEQYF TGTGCCAGCAGTTTAGCGGCTAGCGGGACCTACGAGCAGTACTTC few TRBJ2-7 TRBD2 TRBV28
CASSPLDPGTENYGYTF TGTGCCAGCAGTCCTCTCGACCCCGGGACAGAGAACTATGGCTACACCTTC NA TRBJ1-2 TRBD1 TRBV27
CASSFDRAGETQYF TGTGCCAGCAGTTTTGACCGGGCCGGAGAGACCCAGTACTTC few TRBJ2-5 NA TRBV12-3/TRBV12-4
CSARGVGTSSHEQYF TGCAGTGCTAGAGGCGTAGGGACTTCGTCCCACGAGCAGTACTTC NA TRBJ2-7 NA TRBV20-1
CSVGGRGVGYEQYF TGCAGCGTTGGAGGCAGGGGGGTGGGCTACGAGCAGTACTTC NA TRBJ2-7 NA TRBV29-1